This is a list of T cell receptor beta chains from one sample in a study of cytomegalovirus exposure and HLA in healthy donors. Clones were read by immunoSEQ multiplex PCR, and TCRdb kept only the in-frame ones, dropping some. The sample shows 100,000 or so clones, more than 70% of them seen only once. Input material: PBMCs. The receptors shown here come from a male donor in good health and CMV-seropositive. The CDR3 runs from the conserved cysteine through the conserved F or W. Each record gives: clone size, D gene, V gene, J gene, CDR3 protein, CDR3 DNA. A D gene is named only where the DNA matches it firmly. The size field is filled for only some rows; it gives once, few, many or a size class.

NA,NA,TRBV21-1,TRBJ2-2,CARGTANTGELFF,TGTGCCAGGGGGACAGCGAACACCGGGGAGCTGTTTTTT
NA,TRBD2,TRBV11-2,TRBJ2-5,CASILRGLAGETQYF,TGTGCCAGCATCCTCAGAGGTCTAGCGGGGGAGACCCAGTACTTC
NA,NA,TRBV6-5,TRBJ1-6,CASSYSQMNNSPLHF,TGTGCCAGCAGTTACTCCCAGATGAATAATTCACCCCTCCACTTT
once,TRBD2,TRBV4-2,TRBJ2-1,CASRTSGNNEQFF,TGTGCCAGTCGGACTAGCGGAAACAATGAGCAGTTCTTC
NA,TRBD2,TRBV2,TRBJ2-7,CASSVGLAGGEQYF,TGTGCCAGCAGTGTGGGACTAGCGGGAGGGGAGCAGTACTTC
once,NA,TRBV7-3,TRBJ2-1,CASSFAAEANNEQFF,TGTGCCAGCAGCTTTGCGGCGGAGGCCAACAATGAGCAGTTCTTC
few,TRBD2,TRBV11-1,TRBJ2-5,CASSFGGAQETQYF,TGTGCCAGCAGCTTCGGGGGGGCCCAAGAGACCCAGTACTTC
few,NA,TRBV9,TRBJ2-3,CASSVDENTQYF,TGTGCCAGCAGCGTAGACGAGAATACGCAGTATTTT
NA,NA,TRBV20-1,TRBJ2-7,CLMDSSYEQYF,TGCTTGATGGACAGCTCCTACGAGCAGTACTTC
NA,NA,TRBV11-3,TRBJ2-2,CASSFDSNTGELFF,TGTGCCAGCAGCTTCGACTCGAACACCGGGGAGCTGTTTTTT
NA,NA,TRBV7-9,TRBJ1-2,CASSLSGATGGSGYTF,TGTGCCAGCAGCTTAAGTGGGGCCACCGGGGGGTCTGGCTACACCTTC
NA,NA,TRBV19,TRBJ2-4,CASTPISGGAKNIQYF,TGTGCCAGTACCCCGATATCGGGGGGCGCCAAAAACATTCAGTACTTC
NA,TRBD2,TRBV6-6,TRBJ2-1,CASSYSRAGVGNEQFF,TGTGCCAGCAGTTACTCGAGGGCGGGAGTCGGAAATGAGCAGTTCTTC
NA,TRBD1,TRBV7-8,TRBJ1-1,CASSLGTENTEAFF,TGTGCCAGCAGCTTGGGGACAGAGAACACTGAAGCTTTCTTT
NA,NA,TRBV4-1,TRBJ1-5,CASSQNGGDNQPQHF,TGCGCCAGCAGCCAGAACGGGGGTGACAATCAGCCCCAGCATTTT
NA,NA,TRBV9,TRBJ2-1,CASSGPTRAYNEQFF,TGTGCCAGCAGCGGTCCAACGAGGGCCTACAATGAGCAGTTCTTC
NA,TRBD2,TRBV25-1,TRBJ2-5,CASSELGGSTRETQYF,TGTGCCAGCAGTGAGCTGGGCGGGAGCACTCGAGAGACCCAGTACTTC
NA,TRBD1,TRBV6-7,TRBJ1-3,CAIPSNKLTGGKGNTIYF,TGTGCCATCCCCTCCAATAAGTTAACAGGGGGAAAAGGAAACACCATATATTTT
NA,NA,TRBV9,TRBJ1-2,CASSPRPQVDYGYTF,TGTGCCAGCAGCCCCCGACCGCAGGTGGACTATGGCTACACCTTC